One sample yielded the 6 T cell receptor beta chains listed below, sequenced in a study of T cell repertoires in ileal Crohn's disease (dated by TCRdb to between 2018 and 2020). The time point label on this specimen signifies: neoterminal ileum biopsy at postoperative endoscopy, about 6 months after surgery. The library was generated by the immunoSEQ multiplex PCR assay. Held by TCRdb, this immuneACCESS table contains in-frame sequences only and omits some clones. Under half of the omission traces to an unresolved V gene where checked; the cause of the rest is unknown. The sample table records about 62,000 clones; 70% to 90% of these occur just once. Together, the top ten hold roughly 2% of the sample. Sequences were obtained from ileal tissue. The receptors were gathered from an adult with Crohn's disease.

The chain is built from TRBV18 and TRBJ2-7, with D tentatively TRBD1 (6 bases). The germline CDR1 and CDR2 sequences are KGHSH and LQKENI. The germline V and J ends were trimmed by 6 bases and 2 bases, with 14 bases remaining between them. The CDR3 is 14 residues long. In DNA form, the CDR3 reads TGTGCCAGCTCTTTTGTCCGGGACACCTACGAGCAGTACTTC. This translates into CASSFVRDTYEQYF.

The count of this clone is one. The rearrangement links TRBV6-1 to TRBJ2-7, with a tentative D call TRBD2 (5 bases). This CDR3 has 10 residues. V was shortened by 5 bases and J by 13 bases, with 12 bases between the two germline ends. Germline V CDR1 and CDR2: MNHNS, SASEGT. CDR3 protein: CASSLERYYF. The DNA of the CDR3 is TGTGCCAGCAGTCTTGAGCGGTATTACTTC.

The genes are TRBV12-5 and TRBJ1-5; D possibly corresponds to TRBD1 (5 bases). Trimming shortened V by 6 bases and J by 7 bases, and 16 bases separated the two germline ends. The CDR3 totals 14 residues. CDR1 is LGHNT and CDR2 is FRNRAP in the germline V gene. The chain's CDR3 is CASGVAGRGQPQHF. DNA of the CDR3: TGTGCTAGTGGCGTAGCTGGGAGGGGACAGCCCCAGCATTTT.

V gene TRBV30 combines with J gene TRBJ1-1; 9 nucleotides match TRBD1. The junction had 2 bases not matched to a gene; V was cut back by 3 bases and J by 6 bases. The germline CDR1 and CDR2 sequences are GTSNPN and SVGIG (reference sequence). This CDR3 has 12 residues. CDR3 nucleotide sequence: TGTGCCTGGAGGGGACAGGGCCCTGAAGCTTTCTTT. This gives the protein CAWRGQGPEAFF.

This sequence joins TRBV18 and TRBJ2-1; 8 bases align to TRBD1. The germline V gene encodes CDR1 KGHSH and CDR2 LQKENI. J was trimmed by 15 bases and V by 0 bases; bases with no gene match: 7. CDR3 size: 13 residues. CDR3 nucleotides: TGTGCCAGCTCACCACCACAGGGGGAAGTTACGTTCTTC. Translation gives CASSPPQGEVTFF.

J is TRBJ1-1 and V is TRBV28; the D is unclear. This CDR3 is 13 amino acids long. Trimming took 3 bases from V and 6 from J, leaving 11 bases between them. The germline CDR1 and CDR2 sequences are MDHEN and SYDVKM. The CDR3 spells CASSLPGSAEAFF. CDR3 DNA: TGTGCCAGCAGTTTGCCGGGGTCAGCTGAAGCTTTCTTT.